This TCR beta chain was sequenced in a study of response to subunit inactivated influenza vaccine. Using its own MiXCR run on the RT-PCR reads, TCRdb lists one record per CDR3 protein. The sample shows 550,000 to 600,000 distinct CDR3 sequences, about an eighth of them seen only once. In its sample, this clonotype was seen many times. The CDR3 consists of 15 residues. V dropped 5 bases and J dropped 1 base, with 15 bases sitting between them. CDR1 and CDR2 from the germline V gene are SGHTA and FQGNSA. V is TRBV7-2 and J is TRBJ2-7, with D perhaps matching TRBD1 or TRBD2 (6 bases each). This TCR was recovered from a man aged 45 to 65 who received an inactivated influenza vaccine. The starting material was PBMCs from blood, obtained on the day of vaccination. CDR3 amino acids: CASSLYGGDSYEQYF. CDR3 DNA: TGTGCCAGCAGCCTATACGGGGGCGATTCCTACGAGCAGTACTTC.